The clone carrying this T cell receptor (beta chain) was recorded a few times. The antigen is undetermined. This specimen comes from a study of regulatory T cells in long-lasting Graves disease. Overall study context: The criterion for persistent Graves' disease was over 5 years of antithyroid drugs with positive TSH receptor antibodies. Regarding the study as a whole: The persistent group shared 2,741 public clonotypes, more than the approximately 890 shared by new patients. Persistent Graves' patients had lower TCR diversity than newly diagnosed ones.

V was cut by 8 bases and J by 4 bases, with 11 bases left in between. The CDR3 is made up of 13 amino acids. Germline-derived CDR1 and CDR2 are LNHDA and SQIVND (reference sequence). Noted time point: persistent/refractory GD, antithyroid drugs over 5 years with positive TRAb. From RNA extracted from PBMCs, the TCR library was made. Patients hailed from an endocrinology department in Xi'an, China. In building TCR beta libraries, iRepertoire HTBI primers were used together with Arm-PCR of CDR3 regions. In TCRdb, the multiplex PCR reads were re-called with MiXCR into one record per CDR3 protein. The sample holds some 440,000 distinct CDR3 sequences, roughly 20% seen once.

The source is a female donor with Graves disease. The rearrangement joins TRBV19 to TRBJ1-4; TRBD1 might be the D (5 bases). The input for sequencing was peripheral blood mononuclear cells (PBMCs), taken when the disease was refractory, from a patient treated with antithyroid drugs. CDR3 in DNA: TGTGCCAGTGAATGGGGGAATAATGAAAAACTGTTTTTT. It specifies CASEWGNNEKLFF.